The text below deals with one T cell receptor (beta chain). This sample is drawn from a study of blood T cell repertoires in COVID-19. Across the study: T cells, B-cell-depleted T cells, or PBMCs supplied cDNA or gDNA.

Germline V gives CDR1 MGHDK, CDR2 SYGVNS. The J segment lost 0 bases and the V segment lost 5 bases, leaving 4 bases of the junction unmatched. The CDR3 has 15 amino acids. TCRdb's copy holds only in-frame clones and misses some; the assay was immunoSEQ multiplex PCR. The sample consists of some 240,000 clones, around 88% of them appearing once. Participants were aged about 18 to 89 years from around 25 US areas. Which cohort a participant joined came from the clinical history participants gave. Sequencing was done on a sample of PBMCs or T cells enriched from blood (not recorded which). This clonotype originated in a woman between 40 and 50 years old with acute COVID-19. V usage is TRBV25-1 and J usage is TRBJ2-7; 10 nucleotides agree with TRBD2. CDR3 sequence (DNA): TGTGCCAGCAGTCTAGGACTAGCGGACTCCTACGAGCAGTACTTC. Translated, it gives CASSLGLADSYEQYF.